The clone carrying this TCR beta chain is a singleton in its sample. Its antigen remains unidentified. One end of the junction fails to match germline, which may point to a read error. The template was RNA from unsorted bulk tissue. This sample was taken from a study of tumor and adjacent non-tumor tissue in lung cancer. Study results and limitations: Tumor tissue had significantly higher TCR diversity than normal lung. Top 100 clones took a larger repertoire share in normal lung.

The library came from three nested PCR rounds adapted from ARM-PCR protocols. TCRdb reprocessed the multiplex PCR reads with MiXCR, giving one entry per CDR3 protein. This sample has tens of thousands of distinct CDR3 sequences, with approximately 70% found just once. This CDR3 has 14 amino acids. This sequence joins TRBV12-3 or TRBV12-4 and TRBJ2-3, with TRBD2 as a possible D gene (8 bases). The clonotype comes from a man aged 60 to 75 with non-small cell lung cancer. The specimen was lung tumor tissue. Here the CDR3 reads CASSSQRGTDTQYF. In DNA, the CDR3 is TGTGCCAGCAGCTCTCAGCGGGGGACAGATACACAGTATTTT.